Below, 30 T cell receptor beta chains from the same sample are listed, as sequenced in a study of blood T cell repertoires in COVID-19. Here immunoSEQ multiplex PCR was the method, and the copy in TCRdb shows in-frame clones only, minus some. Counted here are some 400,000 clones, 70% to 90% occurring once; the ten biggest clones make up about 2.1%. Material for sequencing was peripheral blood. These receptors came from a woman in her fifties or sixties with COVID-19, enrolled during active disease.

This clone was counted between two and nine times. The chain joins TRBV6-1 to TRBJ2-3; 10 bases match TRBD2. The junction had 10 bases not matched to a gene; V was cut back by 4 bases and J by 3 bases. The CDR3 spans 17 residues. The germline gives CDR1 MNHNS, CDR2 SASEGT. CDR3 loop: CASSAPGLAGVTDTQYF. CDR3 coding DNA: TGTGCCAGCAGTGCACCGGGCCTAGCGGGGGTTACAGATACGCAGTATTTT.

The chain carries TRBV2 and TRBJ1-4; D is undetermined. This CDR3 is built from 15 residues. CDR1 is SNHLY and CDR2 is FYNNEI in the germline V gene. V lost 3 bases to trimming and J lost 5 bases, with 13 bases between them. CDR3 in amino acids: CASSDPTGGNEKLFF. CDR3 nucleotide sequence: TGTGCCAGCAGTGACCCCACTGGAGGGAATGAAAAACTGTTTTTT.

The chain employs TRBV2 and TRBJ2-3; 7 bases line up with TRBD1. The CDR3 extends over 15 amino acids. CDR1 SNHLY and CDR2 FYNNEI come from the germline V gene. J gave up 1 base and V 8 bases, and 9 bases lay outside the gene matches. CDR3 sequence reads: CASADRVGGTDTQYF. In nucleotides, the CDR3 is TGTGCCAGCGCAGACAGGGTGGGGGGCACAGATACGCAGTATTTT. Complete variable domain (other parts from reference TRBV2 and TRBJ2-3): EPEVTQTPSHQVTQMGQEVILRCVPISNHLYFYWYRQILGQKVEFLVSFYNNEISEKSEIFDDQFSVERPDGSNFTLKIRSTKLEDSAMYFCASADRVGGTDTQYFGPGTRLTVL.

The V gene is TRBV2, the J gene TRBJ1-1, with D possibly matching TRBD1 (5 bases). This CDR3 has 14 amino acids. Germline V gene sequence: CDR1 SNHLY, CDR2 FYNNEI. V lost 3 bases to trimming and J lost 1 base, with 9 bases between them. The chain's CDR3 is CASSDRVGNTEAFF. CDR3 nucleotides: TGTGCCAGCAGTGACAGGGTGGGGAACACTGAAGCTTTCTTT.

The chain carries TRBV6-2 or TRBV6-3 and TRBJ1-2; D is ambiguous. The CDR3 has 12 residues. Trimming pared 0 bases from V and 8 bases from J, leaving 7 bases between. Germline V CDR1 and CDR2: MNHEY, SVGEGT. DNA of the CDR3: TGTGCCAGCAGTTACTCGCGGAAGGGCTACACCTTC. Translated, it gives CASSYSRKGYTF.

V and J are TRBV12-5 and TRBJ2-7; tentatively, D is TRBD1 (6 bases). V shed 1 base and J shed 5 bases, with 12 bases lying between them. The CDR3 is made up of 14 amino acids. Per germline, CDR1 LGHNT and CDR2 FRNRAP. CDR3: CASGLDDRINEQYF. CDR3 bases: TGTGCTAGTGGTTTGGACGACAGGATAAACGAGCAGTACTTC.

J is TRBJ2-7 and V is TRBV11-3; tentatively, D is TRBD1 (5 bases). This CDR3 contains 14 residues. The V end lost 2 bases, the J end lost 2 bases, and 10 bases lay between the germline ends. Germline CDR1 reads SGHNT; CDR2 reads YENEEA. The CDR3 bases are TGTGCCAGCAGCTTAAGGCAGGGTCCCTACGAGCAGTACTTC. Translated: CASSLRQGPYEQYF. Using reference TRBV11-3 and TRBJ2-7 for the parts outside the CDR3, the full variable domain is EAGVVQSPRYKIIEKKQPVAFWCNPISGHNTLYWYLQNLGQGPELLIRYENEEAVDDSQLPKDRFSAERLKGVDSTLKIQPAELGDSAVYLCASSLRQGPYEQYFGPGTRLTVT.

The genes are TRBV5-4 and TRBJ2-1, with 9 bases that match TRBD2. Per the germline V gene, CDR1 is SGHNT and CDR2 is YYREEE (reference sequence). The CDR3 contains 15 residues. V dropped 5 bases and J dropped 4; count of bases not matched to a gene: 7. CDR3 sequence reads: CASRDFSGGYNEQFF. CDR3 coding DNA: TGTGCCAGCAGGGATTTTAGCGGGGGATACAATGAGCAGTTCTTC.

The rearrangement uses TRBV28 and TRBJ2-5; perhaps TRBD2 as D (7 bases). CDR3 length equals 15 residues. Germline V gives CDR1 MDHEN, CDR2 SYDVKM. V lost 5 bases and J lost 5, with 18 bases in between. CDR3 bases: TGTGCCAGCAGTCCGGACTGGGGGAGGGGGGAGACCCAGTACTTC. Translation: CASSPDWGRGETQYF.

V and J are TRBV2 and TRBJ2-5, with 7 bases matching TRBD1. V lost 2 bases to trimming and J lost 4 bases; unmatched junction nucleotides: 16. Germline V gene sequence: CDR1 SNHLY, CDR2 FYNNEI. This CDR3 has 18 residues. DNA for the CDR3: TGTGCCAGCAGTGAACCCATTACTTGGGACAGAAACCGAGAGACCCAGTACTTC. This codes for CASSEPITWDRNRETQYF.

CDR3 region: CASSLYAGAFYEQYF. CDR3 nucleotide sequence: TGTGCCAGCAGTTTGTACGCGGGGGCCTTCTACGAGCAGTACTTC. This sequence joins TRBV28 and TRBJ2-7; TRBD2 might be the D (7 bases). Deletions cut 3 bases from V and 3 bases from J, with 15 bases between. CDR3 length equals 15 residues. In germline, CDR1 is MDHEN, CDR2 SYDVKM.

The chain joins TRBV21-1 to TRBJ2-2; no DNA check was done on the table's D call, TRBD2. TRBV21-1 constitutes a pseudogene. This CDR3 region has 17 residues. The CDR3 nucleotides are TGTGCCAGCAGCAAAGTAAGCTTACCCACCATCACCGGGGAGCTGTTTTTT. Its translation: CASSKVSLPTITGELFF.

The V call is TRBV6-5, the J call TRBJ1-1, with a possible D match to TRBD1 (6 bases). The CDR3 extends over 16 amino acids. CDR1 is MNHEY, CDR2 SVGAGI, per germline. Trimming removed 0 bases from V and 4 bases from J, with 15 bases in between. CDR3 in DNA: TGTGCCAGCAGTTACTCCCCGGGGGGGCGTGGCACTGAAGCTTTCTTT. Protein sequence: CASSYSPGGRGTEAFF.

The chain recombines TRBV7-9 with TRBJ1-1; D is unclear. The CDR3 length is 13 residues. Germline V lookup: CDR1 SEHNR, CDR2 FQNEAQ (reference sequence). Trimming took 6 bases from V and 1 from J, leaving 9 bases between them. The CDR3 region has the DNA TGTGCCAGCAGAAGTGGGCAGAACACTGAAGCTTTCTTT. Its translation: CASRSGQNTEAFF.

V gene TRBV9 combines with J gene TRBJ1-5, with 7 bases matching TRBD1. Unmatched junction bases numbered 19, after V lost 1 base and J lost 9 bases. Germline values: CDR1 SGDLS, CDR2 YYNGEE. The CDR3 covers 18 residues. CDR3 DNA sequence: TGTGCCAGCAGCGTATCCGGGACAGATAACACAAAAACGACGCCCCAGCATTTT. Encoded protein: CASSVSGTDNTKTTPQHF.

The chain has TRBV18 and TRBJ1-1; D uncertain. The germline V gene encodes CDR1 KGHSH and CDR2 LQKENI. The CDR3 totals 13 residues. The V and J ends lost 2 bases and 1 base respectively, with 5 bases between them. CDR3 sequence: CASSPATNTEAFF. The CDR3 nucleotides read TGTGCCAGCTCACCAGCTACGAACACTGAAGCTTTCTTT.

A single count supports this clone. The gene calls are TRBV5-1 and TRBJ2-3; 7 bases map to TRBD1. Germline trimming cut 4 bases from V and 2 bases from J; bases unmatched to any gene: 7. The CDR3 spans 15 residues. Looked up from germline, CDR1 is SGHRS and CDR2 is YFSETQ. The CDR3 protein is CASSQTTGFTDTQYF. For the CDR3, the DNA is TGCGCCAGCAGCCAAACGACAGGGTTCACAGATACGCAGTATTTT.

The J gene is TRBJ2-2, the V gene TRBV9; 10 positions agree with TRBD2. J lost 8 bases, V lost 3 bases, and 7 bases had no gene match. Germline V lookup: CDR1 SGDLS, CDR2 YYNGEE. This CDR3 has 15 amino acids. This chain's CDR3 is CASSALAGGTGELFF. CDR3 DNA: TGTGCCAGCAGCGCCTTAGCGGGGGGCACTGGGGAGCTGTTTTTT.

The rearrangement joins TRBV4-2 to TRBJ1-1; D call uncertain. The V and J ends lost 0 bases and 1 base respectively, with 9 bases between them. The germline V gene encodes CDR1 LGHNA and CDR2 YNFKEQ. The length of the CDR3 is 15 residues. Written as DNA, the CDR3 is TGTGCCAGCAGCCAAGACGGGTTGACGAACACTGAAGCTTTCTTT. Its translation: CASSQDGLTNTEAFF.

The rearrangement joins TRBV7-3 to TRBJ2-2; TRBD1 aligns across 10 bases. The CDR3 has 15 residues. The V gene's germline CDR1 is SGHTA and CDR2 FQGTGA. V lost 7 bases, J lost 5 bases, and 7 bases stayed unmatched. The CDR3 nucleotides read TGTGCCAGCACCTCGGGACAGGGGTCTACCGGGGAGCTGTTTTTT. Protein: CASTSGQGSTGELFF.

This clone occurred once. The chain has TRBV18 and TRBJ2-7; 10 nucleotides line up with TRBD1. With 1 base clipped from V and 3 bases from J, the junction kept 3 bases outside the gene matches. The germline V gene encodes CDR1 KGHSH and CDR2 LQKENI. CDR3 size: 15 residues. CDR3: CASSPRQGAFYEQYF. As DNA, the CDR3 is TGTGCCAGCTCACCACGACAGGGGGCATTCTACGAGCAGTACTTC.

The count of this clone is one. For the CDR3, the DNA is TGTGCCAGCAGTTACTCGGGACAAGGACCCTACGAGCAGTACTTC. Translation: CASSYSGQGPYEQYF. V usage is TRBV6-6 and J usage is TRBJ2-7, with D maybe TRBD1 (6 bases). CDR3 size: 15 residues. Germline V gene sequence: CDR1 MNHNY, CDR2 SVGAGI (reference sequence). The germline V and J ends were trimmed by 0 bases and 2 bases, with 11 bases remaining between them.

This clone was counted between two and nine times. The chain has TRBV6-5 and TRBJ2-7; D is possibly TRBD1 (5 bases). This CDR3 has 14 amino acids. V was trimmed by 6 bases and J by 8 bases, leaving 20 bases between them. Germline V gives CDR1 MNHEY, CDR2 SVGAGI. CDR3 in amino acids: CASRPPGPSQKQYF. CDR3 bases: TGTGCCAGCAGACCTCCAGGGCCCTCCCAAAAGCAGTACTTC.

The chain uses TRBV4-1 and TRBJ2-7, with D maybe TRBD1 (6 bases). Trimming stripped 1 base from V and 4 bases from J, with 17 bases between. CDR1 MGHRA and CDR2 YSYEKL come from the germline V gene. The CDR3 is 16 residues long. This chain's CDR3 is CASSQGGQGIRYEQYF. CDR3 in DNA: TGCGCCAGCAGCCAAGGAGGGCAGGGGATCCGTTACGAGCAGTACTTC.

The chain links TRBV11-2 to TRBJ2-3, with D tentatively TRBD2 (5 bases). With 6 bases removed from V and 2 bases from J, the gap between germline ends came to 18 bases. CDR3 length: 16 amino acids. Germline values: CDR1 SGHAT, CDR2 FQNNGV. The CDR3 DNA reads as TGTGCCAGCAGGTCAAGTGTCCCGGGGATCACAGATACGCAGTATTTT. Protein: CASRSSVPGITDTQYF.

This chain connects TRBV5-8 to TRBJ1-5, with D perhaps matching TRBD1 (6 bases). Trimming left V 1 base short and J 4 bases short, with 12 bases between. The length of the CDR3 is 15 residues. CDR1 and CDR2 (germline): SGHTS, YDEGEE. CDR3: CASSLTGFINQPQHF. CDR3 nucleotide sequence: TGTGCCAGCAGCTTGACAGGGTTTATTAATCAGCCCCAGCATTTT.

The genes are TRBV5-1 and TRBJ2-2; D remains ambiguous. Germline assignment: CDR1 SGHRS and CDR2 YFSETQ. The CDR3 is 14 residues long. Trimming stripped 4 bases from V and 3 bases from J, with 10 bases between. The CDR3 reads CASSVDGDTGELFF. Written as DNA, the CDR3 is TGCGCCAGCAGCGTCGACGGAGACACCGGGGAGCTGTTTTTT.

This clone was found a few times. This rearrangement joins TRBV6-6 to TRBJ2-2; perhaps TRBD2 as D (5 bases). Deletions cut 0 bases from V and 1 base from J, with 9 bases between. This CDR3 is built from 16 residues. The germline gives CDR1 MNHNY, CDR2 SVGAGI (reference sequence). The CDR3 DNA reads TGTGCCAGCAGTTACTCGGGTGAGGGGAACACCGGGGAGCTGTTTTTT. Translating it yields CASSYSGEGNTGELFF.

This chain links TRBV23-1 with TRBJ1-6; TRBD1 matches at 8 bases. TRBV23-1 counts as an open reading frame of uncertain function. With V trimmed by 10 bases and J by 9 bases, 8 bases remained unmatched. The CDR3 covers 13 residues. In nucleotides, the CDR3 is TGCGCCAACCCGGACAGGGTTTGTTCACCCCTCCACTTT. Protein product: CANPDRVCSPLHF.

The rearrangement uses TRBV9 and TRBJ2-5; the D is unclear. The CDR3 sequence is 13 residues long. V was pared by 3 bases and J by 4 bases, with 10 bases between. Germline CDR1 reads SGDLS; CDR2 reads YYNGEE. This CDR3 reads CASSAAEPETQYF. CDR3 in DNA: TGTGCCAGCAGCGCTGCGGAGCCAGAGACCCAGTACTTC.